A single sample gave rise to the 15 T cell receptor beta chains below, sequenced in a study of T cell responses to AZD1222 COVID-19 vaccine. Sequenced by immunoSEQ multiplex PCR; TCRdb stores in-frame clones only, minus some. The table shows about 130,000 clones, with about 88% occurring only once. The sample was peripheral blood, taken on day 0 of AZD1222 vaccination. The origin of the receptors is an adult in good health.

This chain links TRBV19 with TRBJ1-5; unclear D gene. The germline V gene encodes CDR1 LNHDA and CDR2 SQIVND (reference sequence). The V gene lost 6 bases and the J gene lost 5 bases, with 20 bases spanning the gap. The CDR3 extends over 16 amino acids. CDR3 bases: TGTGCCAGTAGCGCCCGGTACGAGTCAGGATATCAGCCCCAGCATTTT. Amino acid sequence: CASSARYESGYQPQHF.

The rearrangement uses TRBV3-1 (or the pseudogene TRBV3-2) and TRBJ1-2; 11 bases match TRBD1. This CDR3 is built from 19 residues. Germline V gene lookup returns CDR1 LGHDT and CDR2 YNNKEL (reference sequence). Trimming removed 1 base from V and 6 bases from J; junction bases left unmatched: 16. The CDR3 DNA follows: TGTGCCAGCAGCCAAGTCCATCAGGACAGGGGGCGGTTAAGGAATGGCTACACCTTC. This translates into CASSQVHQDRGRLRNGYTF.

The V gene is TRBV7-3, the J gene TRBJ2-6; D could derive from TRBD1 or TRBD2 (5 bases each). The CDR3 is 17 amino acids. The V end lost 3 bases, the J end lost 4 bases, and 16 bases lay between the germline ends. Germline V CDR1 and CDR2: SGHTA, FQGTGA. CDR3: CASSFGGPTLGANVLTF. The DNA for the CDR3 is TGTGCCAGCAGCTTTGGGGGTCCGACTCTGGGGGCCAACGTCCTGACTTTC.

The chain joins TRBV27 to TRBJ2-7; TRBD2 aligns across 12 bases. The CDR3 runs 15 residues. V shed 6 bases, J shed 5 bases, and the junction held 8 bases outside the gene matches. Germline values: CDR1 MNHEY, CDR2 SMNVEV (reference sequence). The CDR3 coding sequence is TGTGCCAGCAGGATCCTAGCGGGGGGGCCCCACGAGCAGTACTTC. Translation: CASRILAGGPHEQYF.

V is TRBV3-1 (or the pseudogene TRBV3-2) and J is TRBJ2-7; D is perhaps TRBD2 (5 bases). V was shortened by 3 bases and J by 6 bases, with 21 bases between the two germline ends. Germline lookup yields CDR1 LGHDT and CDR2 YNNKEL (reference sequence). The CDR3 is made up of 16 amino acids. CDR3: CASSQGLGARAGEQYF. In DNA, the CDR3 is TGTGCCAGCAGCCAGGGCCTAGGAGCGCGGGCGGGCGAGCAGTACTTC.

In its sample, this clone was seen once. The rearrangement links TRBV18 to TRBJ1-1; tentatively, D is TRBD1 (5 bases). The CDR3 loop spans 15 amino acids. Trimming took 0 bases from V and 4 from J, leaving 12 bases between them. Germline V gene lookup returns CDR1 KGHSH and CDR2 LQKENI. The CDR3 loop is CASSPPRGRFTEAFF. The CDR3 bases are TGTGCCAGCTCACCACCGCGGGGCCGGTTCACTGAAGCTTTCTTT.

The genes are TRBV6-4 and TRBJ1-3; D call uncertain. The CDR3 contains 16 residues. V was cut by 8 bases and J by 1 base, with 18 bases left in between. Germline V gene sequence: CDR1 MRHNA, CDR2 SNTAGT. The DNA of the CDR3 is TGTGCCAGCTGCTCGACGCGGCAAGGGTCTGGAAACACCATATATTTT. Translation gives CASCSTRQGSGNTIYF.

The gene calls are TRBV18 and TRBJ2-3; 9 positions agree with TRBD1. CDR3 length equals 16 residues. J was trimmed by 0 bases and V by 4 bases; bases with no gene match: 5. Looked up from germline, CDR1 is KGHSH and CDR2 is LQKENI. The CDR3 DNA reads as TGTGCCAGCTCACGGCACGGGACAGGGAGCACAGATACGCAGTATTTT. Its protein is CASSRHGTGSTDTQYF.

Only one count was recorded for this clone. The chain uses TRBV18 and TRBJ1-2; TRBD1 agrees at 7 bases. CDR3 length equals 14 residues. CDR1 KGHSH and CDR2 LQKENI come from the germline V gene. Trimming at V came to 1 base and at J to 6 bases, leaving 5 bases not matched to a gene. The CDR3 loop reads CASSPRQGLDGYTF. The CDR3 DNA is TGTGCCAGCTCACCACGACAGGGCTTGGATGGCTACACCTTC.

The chain is built from TRBV11-2 and TRBJ2-7; 7 bases align to TRBD2. V lost 4 bases and J lost 4; bases outside the gene matches: 7. The CDR3 length is 14 residues. Germline loops: CDR1 SGHAT, CDR2 FQNNGV. The CDR3 reads CASSSLTSQYEQYF. The CDR3 coding sequence is TGTGCCAGCAGCTCGCTGACTAGCCAGTACGAGCAGTACTTC. The full variable domain, completed using reference TRBV11-2 and TRBJ2-7, is EAGVAQSPRYKIIEKRQSVAFWCNPISGHATLYWYQQILGQGPKLLIQFQNNGVVDDSQLPKDRFSAERLKGVDSTLKIQPAKLEDSAVYLCASSSLTSQYEQYFGPGTRLTVT.

This clone was observed a handful of times. J is TRBJ2-5 and V is TRBV12-3 or TRBV12-4, with D uncertain. The CDR3 covers 11 residues. V was trimmed by 1 base and J by 3 bases, leaving 0 bases between them. This chain's CDR3 is CASSLEETQYF. The DNA of the CDR3 is TGTGCCAGCAGTTTAGAAGAGACCCAGTACTTC.

The chain combines TRBV9 with TRBJ1-6; TRBD1 agrees at 7 bases. V lost 0 bases to trimming and J lost 7 bases; unmatched junction nucleotides: 4. From germline, CDR1 is SGDLS and CDR2 YYNGEE. The CDR3 has 15 amino acids. The CDR3 sequence: CASSVGRDRNSPLHF. The CDR3 DNA is TGTGCCAGCAGCGTAGGCCGGGACAGAAATTCACCCCTCCACTTT.

The chain employs TRBV5-1 and TRBJ2-6; D is possibly TRBD1 (7 bases). This CDR3 region has 18 residues. Deletions cut 4 bases from V and 3 bases from J, with 20 bases between. The germline V gene encodes CDR1 SGHRS and CDR2 YFSETQ. CDR3 sequence reads: CASSPEGQLTYGANVLTF. CDR3 in DNA: TGCGCCAGCAGCCCGGAGGGACAGCTGACGTATGGGGCCAACGTCCTGACTTTC.

In its sample, this clone was seen a few times. V gene TRBV5-6 combines with J gene TRBJ1-1; perhaps TRBD1 as D (6 bases). V shed 0 bases and J shed 1 base, with 10 bases lying between them. Germline V lookup: CDR1 SGHDT, CDR2 YYEEEE. The CDR3 runs 15 residues. In DNA form, the CDR3 reads TGTGCCAGCAGCTTGGCCGGGACAAGGAACACTGAAGCTTTCTTT. Translating gives CASSLAGTRNTEAFF.

With regard to this clone: At one end, the junction sequence differs from germline, possibly due to a read error. The chain carries TRBV2 and TRBJ2-7; D perhaps matches TRBD1 (6 bases). CDR1 is SNHLY and CDR2 is FYNNEI in the germline V gene. CDR3 length: 13 amino acids. CDR3 sequence reads: CASSVNRVTEQYF. CDR3 sequence (DNA): TGTGCCAGCAGTGTAAACAGGGTAACCGAGCAGTATTTC.